Listed below are T cell receptor beta chains from one sample, sequenced in a study of shared clonotypes between healthy human individuals. Generated by immunoSEQ multiplex PCR, the TCRdb table keeps only in-frame clones and is missing some. The sample has some 2,000,000 clones; 90% to 95% are singletons. The source material was naive CD4+ T cells sorted from blood. These receptors were obtained from a man aged 18 to 30 in good health. The CDR3 runs from the conserved cysteine through the conserved F or W. D genes are given only for firm matches. Clone size, where shown, is once, few, many, or a class for clones that have expanded.

size,J,V,D,DNA,CDR3
.,TRBJ1-6,TRBV6-6,.,TGTGCCAGCAGTTACGTTCAGCTGGCTAATTCACCCCTCCACTTT,CASSYVQLANSPLHF
.,TRBJ2-7,TRBV5-1,.,TGCGCCAGCAGCCTTGGGGTCTACGAGCAGTACTTC,CASSLGVYEQYF
few,TRBJ2-7,TRBV4-1,.,TGCGCCAGCAGCCAAGAGGGATTGCGCGACGGCTCCCTGAAGCAGTACTTC,CASSQEGLRDGSLKQYF
.,TRBJ1-5,TRBV18,TRBD1,TGTGCCAGCTCACAGGGGGCCTCCAATCAGCCCCAGCATTTT,CASSQGASNQPQHF
.,TRBJ2-5,TRBV4-1,TRBD2,TGCGCCAGCAGCCGCACGGGACTACAAGAGACCCAGTACTTC,CASSRTGLQETQYF
.,TRBJ2-2,TRBV7-2,.,TGTGCCAGCAGCTTAGTAGGCGGGGAGCTGTTTTTT,CASSLVGGELFF
.,TRBJ1-2,TRBV19,.,TGTGCCAGTAGTGTATTGGGGAACTATGGCTACACCTTC,CASSVLGNYGYTF
.,TRBJ2-5,TRBV4-1,.,TGCGCCAGCAGCCTACCGGGGGACCAAGAGACCCAGTACTTC,CASSLPGDQETQYF
.,TRBJ1-2,TRBV2,.,TGTGCCACCCTGGGGGGGTCGAGTGGCTACACCTTC,CATLGGSSGYTF
.,TRBJ2-2,TRBV9,TRBD2,TGTGCCAGCAGCGTTAGCGGGAGGGGCGGGGAGCTGTTTTTT,CASSVSGRGGELFF
.,TRBJ1-1,TRBV13,.,TGTGCCAGCAGCTTAGAGGGGATTACTCAGAACACTGAAGCTTTCTTT,CASSLEGITQNTEAFF
.,TRBJ2-5,TRBV11-2,.,TGTGCCAGCAGCCTAAGACTCGGGAGAACCCAAGAGACCCAGTACTTC,CASSLRLGRTQETQYF
.,TRBJ2-5,TRBV4-1,.,TGCGCCAGCAGCCAAGAAAGGGACAAACTACCAAGCGGGACCCAGTACTTC,CASSQERDKLPSGTQYF
.,TRBJ2-1,TRBV27,.,TGTGCCAGCACACGTGCGGTTTCCCACAATGAGCAGTTCTTC,CASTRAVSHNEQFF
.,TRBJ1-1,TRBV7-9,.,TGTGCCAGCAGCTCCGTCGCAATGAACACTGAAGCTTTCTTT,CASSSVAMNTEAFF
.,TRBJ2-2,TRBV6-1,TRBD1,TGTGCCACCACTACAGGGGCTAACACCGGGGAGCTGTTTTTT,CATTTGANTGELFF
.,TRBJ2-2,TRBV7-2,.,TGTGCCAGCACGAGAACCGGGCCCGGGGAGCTGTTTTTT,CASTRTGPGELFF
.,TRBJ2-4,TRBV13,.,TGTGCCAGCAGCTTATTCAACCGGGAAAACATTCAGTACTTC,CASSLFNRENIQYF
once,TRBJ2-7,TRBV6-6,.,TGTGCCAGCAGTCACGTCGGGGAGCAGTACTTC,CASSHVGEQYF
.,TRBJ1-1,TRBV28,TRBD1,TGTGCCAGCAGTTTACTGGAGGGGGCCAAAGCTTTCTTT,CASSLLEGAKAFF
.,TRBJ2-7,TRBV27,TRBD2,TGTGCCAGCAGTTCCACCAGCGGGGGACGATCCTACGAGCAGTACTTC,CASSSTSGGRSYEQYF
.,TRBJ1-4,TRBV19,.,TGTGCCACCCGGACCAGGGAAAAACTGTTTTTT,CATRTREKLFF
.,TRBJ1-1,TRBV7-2,.,TGTGCCAGCAGCTTAATGGACACTGAAGCTTTCTTT,CASSLMDTEAFF
.,TRBJ1-2,TRBV6-1,.,TGTGCCAGCAGTTACCTGGGCTACACCTTC,CASSYLGYTF
.,TRBJ2-5,TRBV7-7,.,TGTGCTAGCAGCTCGGCACATTTCCAAGAGACCCAGTACTTC,CASSSAHFQETQYF
once,TRBJ1-6,TRBV6-5,.,TGTGCCAGCAGTTACTCGACGGGGGCGAGTAATTCACCCCTCCACTTT,CASSYSTGASNSPLHF
.,TRBJ2-7,TRBV6-1,.,TGTGCCAGCAGTGCCTCGAGGGTGGTAGAGCAGTACTTC,CASSASRVVEQYF
.,TRBJ2-2,TRBV12-5,.,TGTGCTAGTGGTCCGTTGGTGGACGGGGAGCTGTTTTTT,CASGPLVDGELFF
.,TRBJ2-3,TRBV5-1,.,TGCGCCAGCAGCTTGGAGGGGAGGAGGGTTACCGATACGCAGTATTTT,CASSLEGRRVTDTQYF
.,TRBJ1-6,TRBV2,.,TGTGCCAGCAGCCCAGAAGCCATCTCTTCACCCCTCCACTTT,CASSPEAISSPLHF
.,TRBJ2-7,TRBV19,.,TGTGCCAGTAGTAAGGGTAGCGACAGCTCCTACGAGCAGTACTTC,CASSKGSDSSYEQYF
.,TRBJ1-6,TRBV11-2,.,TGTGCCAGCAGCGGACGGGGGCTTGGGAATTCACCCCTCCACTTT,CASSGRGLGNSPLHF
.,TRBJ2-1,TRBV5-4,TRBD2,TGTGCCAGCAGCGATGGGACTAGCGGGAGTAATGAGCAGTTCTTC,CASSDGTSGSNEQFF
.,TRBJ2-1,TRBV6-6,.,TGTGCCAGCAGTTACTCGCAGGGAGTCGGATACAATGAGCAGTTCTTC,CASSYSQGVGYNEQFF
.,TRBJ2-7,TRBV7-2,TRBD2,TGTGCCAGCAGCCCAGCGGGGACCTACGAGCAGTACTTC,CASSPAGTYEQYF
.,TRBJ1-1,TRBV25-1,.,TGTGCCAGCAGCGGACCAGGGGCTAGAGCTTTCTTT,CASSGPGARAFF
.,TRBJ2-1,TRBV7-9,.,TGTGCCGCGGGGAGACCCCCTTCCTACAATGAGCAGTTCTTC,CAAGRPPSYNEQFF
.,TRBJ1-1,TRBV2,.,TGTGCCAGCCGCGGGGAGGGCCACACTGAAGCTTTCTTT,CASRGEGHTEAFF
.,TRBJ1-2,TRBV4-3,TRBD1,TGCGCCAGCAGCCAAGAATCCCCAGGGGGCTATGGCTACACCTTC,CASSQESPGGYGYTF
.,TRBJ2-5,TRBV12-5,.,TGTGCTAGTGGTTTGGCCCGTGGAGGGGGGGTGTTAGAGACCCAGTACTTC,CASGLARGGGVLETQYF
.,TRBJ2-3,TRBV10-3,.,TGTGCCATCAGTCGGGGGGCCGCAGATACGCAGTATTTT,CAISRGAADTQYF
.,TRBJ1-2,TRBV18,.,TGTGCCAGCTCACCACCTTATACTGATTATGGCTACACCTTC,CASSPPYTDYGYTF
.,TRBJ1-5,TRBV4-1,.,TGCGCCAGCAGCCACGAGGAGCAGGGAGCCCAGCCCCAGCATTTT,CASSHEEQGAQPQHF
.,TRBJ1-1,TRBV18,TRBD1,TGTGCCAGCTCGGGACAGAAAAACACTGAAGCTTTCTTT,CASSGQKNTEAFF
.,TRBJ1-2,TRBV7-2,.,TGTGCCAGCAGTGCGACAGGATATGGCTACACCTTC,CASSATGYGYTF
.,TRBJ2-3,TRBV5-1,.,TGCGCCAGCAGTTCGGCAAGCACAGATACGCAGTATTTT,CASSSASTDTQYF
.,TRBJ1-2,TRBV18,TRBD1,TGTGCCAGCTCACCGCCGGGACAGGGGGCGCATCATGGCTACACCTTC,CASSPPGQGAHHGYTF
.,TRBJ1-1,TRBV7-9,.,TGTGCCAGTTCGGTAGACCATAACACTGAAGCTTTCTTT,CASSVDHNTEAFF
.,TRBJ2-7,TRBV11-2,TRBD2,TGTGCCAGCAGCTTAGGAGGGTGGGCTAGCGGAAGCTACGAGCAGTACTTC,CASSLGGWASGSYEQYF
.,TRBJ1-4,TRBV18,TRBD1,TGTGCCAGCTCACCTTTGGAGGAACAGGGGGTACAAAAACTGTTTTTT,CASSPLEEQGVQKLFF
.,TRBJ1-6,TRBV19,.,TGTGCCAGTATGGGCCTCCTAGGAAATTCACCCCTCCACTTT,CASMGLLGNSPLHF
once,TRBJ2-5,TRBV28,.,TGTGCCAGCAGTTTGTACCAAGAGACCCAGTACTTC,CASSLYQETQYF
.,TRBJ1-1,TRBV30,.,TGTGCCTGGAGTCCGGACTCCTTGTATTGGGAAGCTTTCTTT,CAWSPDSLYWEAFF
.,TRBJ2-2,TRBV5-1,TRBD1,TGCGCCAGCAGCTCGACAGGGGATAACACCGGGGAGCTGTTTTTT,CASSSTGDNTGELFF
.,TRBJ2-7,TRBV10-3,TRBD2,TGTGCCATCAGTACGACTGGACTAGCGGGGCACGAGCAGTACTTC,CAISTTGLAGHEQYF